This T cell receptor (beta chain) was profiled in a study of blood T cell repertoires in COVID-19. Across the study: Some COVID-19 samples were acute and others convalescent; all came from the United States, Italy and Spain. Sample material is recorded as cDNA or gDNA derived from T cells, B-cell-depleted T cells, or PBMCs.

CDR3 size: 17 residues. Germline V gene lookup returns CDR1 MDHEN and CDR2 SYDVKM. V shed 5 bases and J 6 bases; nucleotides not matched to a gene: 12. In the authors' methods: For nucleated cells, counts were estimated from reference gene primer amplification. Clones were sequenced by immunoSEQ multiplex PCR, and TCRdb holds only the in-frame ones, with some missing. For V, J and clone size, that table is used; D and trimming come from the DNA. The table shows about 200,000 clones, with roughly 86% occurring only once. V is TRBV28 and J is TRBJ2-7; 14 positions agree with TRBD2. The sample taken for sequencing was peripheral blood. The receptor was isolated from a man in his late teens or twenties with active or convalescent COVID-19. The CDR3 DNA reads TGTGCCAGCAGTGACCCGGGACTAGCGGGAGCGTCGGCCGAGCAGTACTTC. This gives the protein CASSDPGLAGASAEQYF. Full variable domain (rest looked up from reference TRBV28 and TRBJ2-7): DVKVTQSSRYLVKRTGEKVFLECVQDMDHENMFWYRQDPGLGLRLIYFSYDVKMKEKGDIPEGYSVSREKKERFSLILESASTNQTSMYLCASSDPGLAGASAEQYFGPGTRLTVT.